This T cell receptor beta chain derives from a study of Ad26.COV2.S vaccination and SARS-CoV-2 variants. Study-wide context: Administration of Ad26.COV2.S was intramuscular, either once or twice 56 days apart.

The study, taken as a whole, reports: Comparability of non-spike TCR breadth was observed across vaccine and placebo recipients. The analyses of TCR breadth and depth may have understated the size of total T cell responses.

Per germline, CDR1 SGHDT and CDR2 YYEEEE. This CDR3 region has 13 residues. V gave up 5 bases and J gave up 0 bases, with 8 bases separating them. The repertoire was sequenced with immunoSEQ multiplex PCR; TCRdb's copy has only in-frame clones and lacks some. Of about 350,000 clones in the sample, 80% to 90% were seen once. Regarding treatment: around 19 received Ad26.COV2.S at low or high dose, single or two shots; several received placebo; per-sample allocation not given. Sampling was performed 63 days after the first vaccine or placebo injection. With regard to this clone: Its antigen is as yet unknown.

The origin of this receptor is a person between 18 and 59 years old who received the Ad26.COV2.S COVID-19 vaccine or a placebo. V is TRBV5-6 and J is TRBJ2-5; D call uncertain. Material: peripheral blood, obtained in a trial of Ad26.COV2.S vaccine versus placebo. In DNA, the CDR3 is TGTGCCAGCAGTCGTGCGTACCAAGAGACCCAGTACTTC. Amino acid sequence: CASSRAYQETQYF.